This T cell receptor (beta chain) was observed in a study of tumor and adjacent non-tumor tissue in lung cancer. Study information: Patients comprised about a dozen adenocarcinoma, a couple of squamous cell carcinoma and 1 small cell lung cancer.

Study-level findings and limits: Patients with more diverse tumor TCRs had worse survival. Top 100 clones took a larger repertoire share in normal lung.

Trimming took 3 bases from V and 5 from J, leaving 14 bases between them. Germline CDR1 MNHEY, CDR2 SVGEGT. The CDR3 totals 15 residues. Three rounds of nested PCR, following a modified ARM-PCR protocol, produced the TCRbeta library. TCRdb recomputed calls from the multiplex PCR reads with MiXCR, one row per CDR3 protein. Here the sample spans fewer than 120,000 distinct CDR3 sequences, 84% being singletons. This sample's RNA came from whole unsorted tissue. Chemotherapy-naive patients with new lung cancer underwent thoracic surgery in China, August–late 2014. This clonotype was counted at least ten times. What it binds is unknown.

The specimen sequenced was lung tumor tissue. This receptor was obtained from a man between 65 and 79 years old with non-small cell lung cancer. The rearrangement links TRBV6-2 or TRBV6-3 to TRBJ1-5, with D maybe TRBD1 (6 bases). CDR3 DNA: TGTGCCAGCAGTTATTGGGACAATGGATATCAGCCCCAGCATTTT. Amino acid sequence: CASSYWDNGYQPQHF.